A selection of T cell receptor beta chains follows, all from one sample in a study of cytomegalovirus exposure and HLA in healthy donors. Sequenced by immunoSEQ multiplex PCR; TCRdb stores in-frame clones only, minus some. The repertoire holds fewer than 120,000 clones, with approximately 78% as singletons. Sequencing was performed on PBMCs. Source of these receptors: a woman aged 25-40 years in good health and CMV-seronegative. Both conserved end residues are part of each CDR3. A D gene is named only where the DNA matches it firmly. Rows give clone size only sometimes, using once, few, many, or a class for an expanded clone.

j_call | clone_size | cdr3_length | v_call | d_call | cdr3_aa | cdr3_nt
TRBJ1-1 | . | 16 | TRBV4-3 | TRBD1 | CASSQSPQGEGTEAFF | TGCGCCAGCAGCCAATCTCCTCAGGGGGAAGGCACTGAAGCTTTCTTT
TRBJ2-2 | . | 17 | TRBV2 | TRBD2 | CASHKIFGQGGAGELFF | TGTGCCAGCCATAAAATCTTCGGGCAGGGAGGGGCCGGGGAGCTGTTTTTT
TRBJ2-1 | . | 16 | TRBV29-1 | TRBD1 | CSVEGSGTGGYNEQFF | TGCAGCGTTGAAGGGTCCGGGACAGGGGGCTACAATGAGCAGTTCTTC
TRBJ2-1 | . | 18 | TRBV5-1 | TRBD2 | CASSRQGSGASSYNEQFF | TGCGCCAGCAGCCGTCAGGGTAGCGGGGCTAGCTCCTACAATGAGCAGTTCTTC
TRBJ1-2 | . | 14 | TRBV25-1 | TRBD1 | CASSADGQGYGYTF | TGTGCCAGCAGTGCAGATGGACAGGGCTATGGCTACACCTTC
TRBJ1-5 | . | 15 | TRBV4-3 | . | CASSQDFAGYQPQHF | TGCGCCAGCAGCCAAGATTTCGCAGGGTATCAGCCCCAGCATTTT
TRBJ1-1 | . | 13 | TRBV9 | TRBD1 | CASSETGETEAFF | TGTGCCAGCAGCGAAACAGGGGAAACTGAAGCTTTCTTT
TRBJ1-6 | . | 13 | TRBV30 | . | CAWRAGVASPLHF | TGTGCCTGGAGAGCCGGGGTTGCATCACCCCTCCACTTT
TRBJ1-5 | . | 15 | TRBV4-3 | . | CASSQDAREGQPQHF | TGCGCCAGCAGCCAAGATGCCCGTGAGGGTCAGCCCCAGCATTTT
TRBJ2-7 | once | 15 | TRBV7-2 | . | CASSPRGGAPYEQYF | TGTGCCAGCAGCCCCCGCGGCGGGGCGCCCTACGAGCAGTACTTC
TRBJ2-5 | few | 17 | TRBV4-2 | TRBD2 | CASSQGAAGGYQETQYF | TGTGCCAGCAGCCAAGGGGCAGCGGGGGGGTACCAAGAGACCCAGTACTTC
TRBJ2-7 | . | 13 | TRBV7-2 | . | CASRPTGSYEQYF | TGTGCCAGCAGGCCCACAGGATCGTACGAGCAGTACTTC
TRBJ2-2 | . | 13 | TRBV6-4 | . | CASSGTNTGELFF | TGTGCCAGCAGTGGGACTAACACCGGGGAGCTGTTTTTT
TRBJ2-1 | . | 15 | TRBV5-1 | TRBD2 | CASSWTSGGANEQFF | TGCGCCAGCAGCTGGACTAGCGGGGGGGCCAATGAGCAGTTCTTC
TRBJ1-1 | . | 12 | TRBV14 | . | CASSQAGPEAFF | TGTGCCAGCAGCCAAGCAGGGCCTGAAGCTTTCTTT
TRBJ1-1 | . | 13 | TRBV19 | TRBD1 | CASSARDRAEAFF | TGTGCCAGTAGTGCCCGGGACAGGGCTGAAGCTTTCTTT
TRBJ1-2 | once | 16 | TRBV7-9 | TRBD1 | CASSLEPGQGGYGYTF | TGTGCCAGCAGCTTAGAACCGGGACAGGGGGGCTATGGCTACACCTTC
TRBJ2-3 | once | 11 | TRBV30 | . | CAWSALDTQYF | TGTGCCTGGAGTGCACTAGATACGCAGTATTTT
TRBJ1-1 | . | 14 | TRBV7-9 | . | CASSLDGVNTEAFF | TGTGCCAGCAGCTTAGACGGAGTGAACACTGAAGCTTTCTTT
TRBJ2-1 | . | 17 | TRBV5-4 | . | CASSLLGLGSSYNEQFF | TGTGCCAGCAGCTTGTTGGGACTCGGAAGCTCCTACAATGAGCAGTTCTTC
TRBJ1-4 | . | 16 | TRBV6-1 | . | CASSDDRSKTNEKLFF | TGTGCCAGCAGTGACGATAGGAGTAAGACTAATGAAAAACTGTTTTTT
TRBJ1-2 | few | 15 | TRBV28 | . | CASSLYPTGRHGYTF | TGTGCCAGCAGTTTATACCCTACAGGGCGGCATGGCTACACCTTC
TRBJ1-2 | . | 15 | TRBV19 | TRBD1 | CASSIAGQGRYGYTF | TGTGCCAGTAGTATCGCCGGACAGGGGCGGTATGGCTACACCTTC
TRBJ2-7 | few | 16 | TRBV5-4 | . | CASSPGGQRYPYEQYF | TGTGCCAGCAGCCCTGGGGGACAAAGGTACCCCTACGAGCAGTACTTC
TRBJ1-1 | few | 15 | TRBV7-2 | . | CASSLEGGARAEAFF | TGTGCCAGCAGCTTAGAAGGGGGGGCGCGGGCTGAAGCTTTCTTT
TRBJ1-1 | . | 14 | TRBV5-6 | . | CASSSGGLDPEAFF | TGTGCCAGCAGCTCGGGGGGACTCGACCCTGAAGCTTTCTTT
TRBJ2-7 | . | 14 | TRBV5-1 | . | CASSLGRERDEQYF | TGCGCCAGCAGCTTAGGCAGGGAAAGGGACGAGCAGTACTTC
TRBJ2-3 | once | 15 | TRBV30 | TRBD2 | CAWTLAAGGTDTQYF | TGTGCCTGGACCCTAGCGGCGGGAGGCACAGATACGCAGTATTTT
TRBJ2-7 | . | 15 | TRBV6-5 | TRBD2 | CASRTTSGDPYEQYF | TGTGCCAGCAGAACTACTAGCGGGGACCCCTACGAGCAGTACTTC
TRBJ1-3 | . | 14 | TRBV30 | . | CAWAGRQQGNTIYF | TGTGCCTGGGCCGGGAGACAGCAAGGAAACACCATATATTTT
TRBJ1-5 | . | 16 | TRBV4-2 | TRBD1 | CASSQEKGTGYQPQHF | TGTGCCAGCAGCCAAGAAAAGGGGACAGGCTATCAGCCCCAGCATTTT
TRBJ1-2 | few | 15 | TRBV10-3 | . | CAISESGQGFYGYTF | TGTGCCATCAGTGAGTCTGGGCAGGGGTTTTATGGCTACACCTTC
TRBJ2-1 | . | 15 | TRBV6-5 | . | CASSYEALDYNEQFF | TGTGCCAGCAGTTACGAGGCCCTAGATTACAATGAGCAGTTCTTC
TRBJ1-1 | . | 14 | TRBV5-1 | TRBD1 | CASSWGQGATEAFF | TGCGCCAGCAGCTGGGGACAGGGGGCGACTGAAGCTTTCTTT
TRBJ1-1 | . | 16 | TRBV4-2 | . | CASSQVRSRSNTEAFF | TGTGCCAGCAGCCAAGTTCGTTCGCGGTCAAACACTGAAGCTTTCTTT
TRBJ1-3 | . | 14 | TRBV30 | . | CAWSEDPRVFTIYF | TGTGCCTGGAGCGAGGATCCGAGGGTTTTCACCATATATTTT
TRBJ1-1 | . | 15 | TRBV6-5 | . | CASSPRGGLDTEAFF | TGTGCCAGCAGTCCACGGGGGGGCTTGGACACTGAAGCTTTCTTT
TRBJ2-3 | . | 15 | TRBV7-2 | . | CASSLRRKGGDTQYF | TGTGCCAGCAGCTTACGGAGGAAGGGGGGGGATACGCAGTATTTT
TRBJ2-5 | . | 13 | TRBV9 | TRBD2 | CASSGGGGETQYF | TGTGCCAGCAGTGGCGGGGGGGGAGAGACCCAGTACTTC
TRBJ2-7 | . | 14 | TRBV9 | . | CASSVGGTAYEQYF | TGTGCCAGCAGCGTAGGCGGGACCGCCTACGAGCAGTACTTC
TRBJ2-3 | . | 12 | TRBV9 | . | CASSVGANTQYF | TGTGCCAGCAGCGTAGGGGCGAATACGCAGTATTTT
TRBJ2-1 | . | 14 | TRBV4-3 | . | CASSQDGSYNEQFF | TGCGCCAGCAGCCAAGACGGGTCCTACAATGAGCAGTTCTTC
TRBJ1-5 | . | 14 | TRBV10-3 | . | CATQTEYSNQPQHF | TGTGCCACCCAGACAGAGTATAGCAATCAGCCCCAGCATTTT
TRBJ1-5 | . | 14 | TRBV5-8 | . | CASSYQGGHQPQHF | TGTGCCAGCAGCTACCAGGGAGGCCATCAGCCCCAGCATTTT
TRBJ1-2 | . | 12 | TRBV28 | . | CASSFRGGGYTF | TGTGCCAGCAGTTTTCGGGGTGGGGGCTACACCTTC
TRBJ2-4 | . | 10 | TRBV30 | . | CGGQANIQYF | TGTGGAGGGCAGGCAAACATTCAGTACTTC
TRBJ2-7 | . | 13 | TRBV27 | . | CASSLSSPYEQYF | TGTGCCAGCAGTTTGAGTTCACCCTACGAGCAGTACTTC